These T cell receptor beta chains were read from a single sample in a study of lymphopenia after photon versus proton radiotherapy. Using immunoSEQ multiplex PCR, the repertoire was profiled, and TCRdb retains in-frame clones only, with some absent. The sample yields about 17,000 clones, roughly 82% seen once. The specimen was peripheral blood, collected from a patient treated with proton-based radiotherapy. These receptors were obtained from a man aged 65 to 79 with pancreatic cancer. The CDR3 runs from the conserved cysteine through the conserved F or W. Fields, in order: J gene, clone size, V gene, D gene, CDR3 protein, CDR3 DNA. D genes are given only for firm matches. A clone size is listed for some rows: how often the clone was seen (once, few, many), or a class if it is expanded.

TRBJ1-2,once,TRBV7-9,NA,CASSLDGGVGYGYTF,TGTGCCAGCAGCTTAGACGGGGGTGTCGGCTATGGCTACACCTTC
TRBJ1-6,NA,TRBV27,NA,CASSLVASGQPLHF,TGTGCCAGCAGTTTAGTAGCCTCTGGGCAGCCCCTCCACTTT
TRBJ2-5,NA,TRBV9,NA,CASSVVTGQTQYF,TGTGCCAGCAGCGTAGTTACAGGCCAGACCCAGTACTTC
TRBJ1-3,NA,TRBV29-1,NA,CSVESPTAGNTIYF,TGCAGCGTTGAAAGCCCTACGGCTGGAAACACCATATATTTT
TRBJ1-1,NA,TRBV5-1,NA,CASSLSGAGALNTEAFF,TGCGCCAGCAGCTTAAGTGGGGCAGGGGCCCTGAACACTGAAGCTTTCTTT
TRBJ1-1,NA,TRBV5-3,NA,CARSPQGAEAFF,TGTGCCAGAAGCCCACAGGGCGCTGAAGCTTTCTTT
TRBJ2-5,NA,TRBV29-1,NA,CSVVGWVGGPRETQYF,TGCAGCGTTGTTGGTTGGGTCGGAGGGCCGCGGGAGACCCAGTACTTC
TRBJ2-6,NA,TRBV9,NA,CASSPHGKGFGANVLTF,TGTGCCAGCAGCCCCCACGGGAAGGGTTTTGGGGCCAACGTCCTGACTTTC
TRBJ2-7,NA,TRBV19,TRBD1,CASSIRPGTGPYEQYF,TGTGCCAGTAGTATTAGGCCCGGGACAGGGCCCTACGAGCAGTACTTC
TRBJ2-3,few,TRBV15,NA,CATSRVGGTDTQYF,TGTGCCACCAGCAGAGTTGGGGGGACAGATACGCAGTATTTT